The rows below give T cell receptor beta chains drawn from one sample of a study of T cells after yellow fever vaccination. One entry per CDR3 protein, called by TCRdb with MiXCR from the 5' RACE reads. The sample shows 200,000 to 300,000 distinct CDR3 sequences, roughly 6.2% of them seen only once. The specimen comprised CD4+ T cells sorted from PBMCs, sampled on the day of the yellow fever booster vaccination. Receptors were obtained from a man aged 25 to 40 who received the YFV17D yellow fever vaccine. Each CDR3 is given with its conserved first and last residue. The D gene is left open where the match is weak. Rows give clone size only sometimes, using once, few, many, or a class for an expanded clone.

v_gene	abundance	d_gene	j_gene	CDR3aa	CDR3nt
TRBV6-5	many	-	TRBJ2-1	CASSYRSGWFF	TGTGCCAGCAGTTATCGGTCCGGGTGGTTCTTC
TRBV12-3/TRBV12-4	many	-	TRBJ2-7	CASAWDISYEQYF	TGTGCCAGCGCATGGGACATCAGTTACGAGCAGTACTTC
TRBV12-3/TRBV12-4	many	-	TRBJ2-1	CASSRFGGYNEQFF	TGTGCCAGCAGCCGGTTTGGCGGGTACAATGAGCAGTTCTTC
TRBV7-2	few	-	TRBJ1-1	CASSLVGDLNTEAFF	TGTGCCAGCAGCTTAGTAGGGGACCTGAACACTGAAGCTTTCTTT
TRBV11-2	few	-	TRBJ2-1	CASIEGVTSYNEQFF	TGTGCCAGCATCGAGGGTGTTACCTCCTACAATGAGCAGTTCTTC
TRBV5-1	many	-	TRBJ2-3	CASSPLGGTSRLAGTDTQYF	TGCGCCAGCAGCCCCCTGGGGGGTACCTCCCGGCTGGCCGGCACAGATACGCAGTATTTT
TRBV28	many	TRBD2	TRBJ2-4	CASSLLSGSVIQYF	TGTGCCAGCAGTTTGCTTAGCGGGAGTGTCATTCAGTACTTC
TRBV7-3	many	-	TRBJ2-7	CASSLSRTGEQYF	TGTGCCAGCAGCTTATCGAGGACGGGCGAGCAGTACTTC
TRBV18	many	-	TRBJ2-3	CASSRPGGSTDTQYF	TGTGCCAGCTCGCGACCCGGGGGAAGCACAGATACGCAGTATTTT
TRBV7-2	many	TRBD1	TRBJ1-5	CASSWTGNQPQHF	TGTGCCAGCAGCTGGACAGGTAATCAGCCCCAGCATTTT
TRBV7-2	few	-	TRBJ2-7	CASSPSSGTDYEQYF	TGTGCCAGCAGCCCTAGCTCCGGGACGGATTACGAGCAGTACTTC
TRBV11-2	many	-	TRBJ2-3	CASSLGVVSGASTDTQYF	TGTGCCAGCAGCTTAGGGGTCGTGAGCGGAGCTAGCACAGATACGCAGTATTTT
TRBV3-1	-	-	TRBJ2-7	CASSQNRESNEQYF	TGTGCCAGCAGCCAAAACAGGGAATCGAACGAGCAGTACTTC
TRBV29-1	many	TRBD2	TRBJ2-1	CSVTSGRPDNEQFF	TGCAGCGTTACTAGCGGGAGGCCCGACAATGAGCAGTTCTTC
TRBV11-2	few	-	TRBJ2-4	CASSSGITGLNIQYF	TGTGCCAGCAGCTCCGGCATTACAGGGTTAAACATTCAGTACTTC
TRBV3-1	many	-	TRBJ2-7	CASSPLGDKGKRQYF	TGTGCCAGCAGCCCCCTCGGGGACAAGGGAAAGCGGCAGTACTTC
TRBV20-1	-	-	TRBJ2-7	CSVGQGTYEQYF	TGCAGTGTGGGGCAGGGGACCTACGAGCAGTACTTC
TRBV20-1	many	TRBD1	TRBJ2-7	CSAVDRGPYEQYF	TGCAGTGCTGTAGACAGGGGTCCCTACGAGCAGTACTTC
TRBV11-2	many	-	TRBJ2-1	CASSLVPGQEQFF	TGTGCCAGCAGCTTAGTACCCGGCCAAGAGCAGTTCTTC
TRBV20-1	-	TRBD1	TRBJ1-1	CKPGQGVVTEAFF	TGCAAGCCCGGACAGGGGGTGGTCACTGAAGCTTTCTTT
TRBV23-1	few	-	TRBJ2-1	CASPGSVNEQFF	TGCGCCAGCCCCGGCTCTGTCAATGAGCAGTTCTTC
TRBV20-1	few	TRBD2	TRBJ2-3	CSAGGRLAGVADTQYF	TGCAGTGCTGGAGGACGACTAGCGGGAGTTGCAGATACGCAGTATTTT
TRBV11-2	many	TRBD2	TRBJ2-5	CASTPSSGGSKTQYF	TGTGCCAGCACCCCTTCGTCCGGCGGGAGTAAGACCCAGTACTTC
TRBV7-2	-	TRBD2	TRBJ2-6	CASTLAWLAASSGANVLTF	TGTGCCAGCACCTTAGCTTGGCTAGCGGCTAGCTCTGGGGCCAACGTCCTGACTTTC
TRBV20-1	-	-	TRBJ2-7	CSASVGFEQYF	TGCAGTGCTAGCGTGGGATTCGAGCAGTACTTC
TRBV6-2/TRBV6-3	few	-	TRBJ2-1	CASSQGPVGFF	TGTGCCAGCAGCCAGGGACCGGTCGGGTTCTTC
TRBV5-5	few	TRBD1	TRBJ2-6	CASSGDRVAGANVLTF	TGTGCCAGCAGCGGGGACAGGGTTGCCGGGGCCAACGTCCTGACTTTC
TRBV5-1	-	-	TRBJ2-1	CASSLVGGTPYNEQFF	TGCGCCAGCAGCTTGGTCGGAGGGACGCCGTACAATGAGCAGTTCTTC
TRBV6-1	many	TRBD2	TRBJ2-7	CASSWTSGSYEQYF	TGTGCCAGCAGCTGGACTAGCGGGAGCTACGAGCAGTACTTC
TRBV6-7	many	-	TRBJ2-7	CASSYSQAVDYEQYF	TGTGCCAGCAGTTACTCGCAGGCCGTTGACTACGAGCAGTACTTC
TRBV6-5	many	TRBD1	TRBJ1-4	CASSYGTVNEKLFF	TGTGCCAGCAGTTACGGGACAGTAAATGAAAAACTGTTTTTT
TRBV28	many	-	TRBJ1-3	CASSGVRNTIYF	TGTGCCAGCAGTGGGGTGAGAAACACCATATATTTT
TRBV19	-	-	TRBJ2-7	CASSRELGGGEQYF	TGTGCCAGTAGTAGGGAACTGGGGGGCGGCGAGCAGTACTTC
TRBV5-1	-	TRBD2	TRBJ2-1	CASSLRTSGSEQFF	TGCGCCAGCAGCCTACGGACTAGCGGGAGTGAGCAGTTCTTC
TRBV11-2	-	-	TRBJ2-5	CASSLSPVTPNGETQYF	TGTGCCAGCAGCTTAAGCCCCGTGACTCCCAACGGGGAGACCCAGTACTTC
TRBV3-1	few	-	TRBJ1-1	CASRTREGNTEAFF	TGTGCCAGCAGAACCAGGGAAGGGAACACTGAAGCTTTCTTT
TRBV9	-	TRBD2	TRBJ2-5	CASSSLAGGLRETQYF	TGTGCCAGCAGCTCGCTAGCGGGAGGGCTCCGAGAGACCCAGTACTTC
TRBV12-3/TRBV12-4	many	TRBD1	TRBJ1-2	CASSHGQAGDYGYTF	TGTGCCAGCAGCCATGGACAGGCGGGAGACTATGGCTACACCTTC
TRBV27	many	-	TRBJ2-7	CASSFARTYEQYF	TGTGCCAGCAGTTTCGCCAGAACCTACGAGCAGTACTTC
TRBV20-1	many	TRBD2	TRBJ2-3	CSATSGTQYF	TGCAGTGCCACTAGCGGCACGCAGTATTTT
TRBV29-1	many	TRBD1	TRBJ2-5	CSVSGTVKETQYF	TGCAGCGTCTCCGGGACAGTGAAAGAGACCCAGTACTTC
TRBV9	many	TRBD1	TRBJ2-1	CASSVAAGGIHEQFF	TGTGCCAGCAGCGTAGCTGCAGGGGGCATCCATGAGCAGTTCTTC
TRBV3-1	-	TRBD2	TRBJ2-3	CASSRRTSGSSTDTQYF	TGTGCCAGCAGCCGGAGGACTAGCGGGAGTAGCACAGATACGCAGTATTTT
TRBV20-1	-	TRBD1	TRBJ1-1	CSARSDRAFEAFF	TGCAGTGCTAGATCGGACAGGGCCTTTGAAGCTTTCTTT
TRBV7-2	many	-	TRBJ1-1	CASSRGQNTEAFF	TGTGCCAGCAGCCGTGGACAGAACACTGAAGCTTTCTTT
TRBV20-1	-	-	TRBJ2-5	CSARDLLRGETHYF	TGCAGTGCTAGAGACCTATTGAGGGGGGAGACCCACTACTTC
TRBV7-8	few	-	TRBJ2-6	CASSLGRTFSGANVLTF	TGTGCCAGCAGCTTGGGGCGGACATTCTCTGGGGCCAACGTCCTGACTTTC
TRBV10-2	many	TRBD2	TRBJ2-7	CASSELGTSGSYEQYF	TGCGCCAGCAGTGAGTTAGGGACTAGCGGGAGTTACGAGCAGTACTTC
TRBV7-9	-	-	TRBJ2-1	CASSLTVRWEQFF	TGTGCCAGCAGCTTGACAGTCCGATGGGAGCAGTTCTTC
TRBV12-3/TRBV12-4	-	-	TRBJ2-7	CASKGGGTRLDAEQYF	TGTGCCAGCAAGGGGGGTGGGACTCGCCTTGACGCCGAGCAGTACTTC
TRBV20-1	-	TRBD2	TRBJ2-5	CSARSTSKETQYF	TGCAGTGCTAGATCGACTAGCAAAGAGACCCAGTACTTC
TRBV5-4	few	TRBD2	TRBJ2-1	CASSLGGSSGREQFF	TGTGCCAGCAGCTTAGGCGGGAGTAGCGGAAGAGAGCAGTTCTTC
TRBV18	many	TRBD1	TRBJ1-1	CASSPSGQGNTEAFF	TGTGCCAGCTCACCTTCGGGACAGGGGAACACTGAAGCTTTCTTT
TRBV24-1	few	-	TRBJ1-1	CATVGTEAFF	TGTGCCACCGTGGGGACTGAAGCTTTCTTT
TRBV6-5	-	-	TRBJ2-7	CASRPIGLNYEQYF	TGTGCCAGCAGACCGATAGGTTTGAACTACGAGCAGTACTTC
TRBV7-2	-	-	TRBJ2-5	CASSTTGPATQYF	TGTGCCAGCAGCACGACAGGACCCGCGACCCAGTACTTC
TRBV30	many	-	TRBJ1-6	CAWGGYSPLHF	TGTGCCTGGGGAGGGTACTCACCCCTCCACTTT
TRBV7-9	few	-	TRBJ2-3	CASSNGPGDTQYF	TGTGCCAGCAGTAACGGCCCGGGGGATACGCAGTATTTT
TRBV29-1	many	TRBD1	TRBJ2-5	CSADRAGTQYF	TGCAGCGCCGACAGGGCCGGGACCCAGTACTTC
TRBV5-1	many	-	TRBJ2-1	CASSVDSGEQFF	TGCGCCAGCAGCGTTGATAGCGGTGAGCAGTTCTTC